Listed below are T cell receptor beta chains from one sample, sequenced in a study of chemoradiotherapy in HPV16-positive cancers. Repertoires were generated with immunoSEQ multiplex PCR, while TCRdb's copy carries only in-frame clones and drops some. The sample has over 8,000 clones, approximately 70% seen once. This sample was obtained from a patient who underwent chemoradiotherapy. Receptors were obtained from a human donor with HPV-associated anogenital cancer. The CDR3 runs from the conserved cysteine through the conserved F or W. A D gene is named only where the DNA matches it firmly. Size is stated for part of the rows, as once, few or many counts, or as a class when the clone is expanded.

cdr3_nt,cdr3_aa,d_call,clone_size,j_call,v_call
TGTGCCTGGGCCAAGGGGGGACTCCCCTACGAGCAGTACTTC,CAWAKGGLPYEQYF,.,.,TRBJ2-7,TRBV30
TGTGCCAGCAGTCAAGGGCTAGCCCCAGATACGCAGTATTTT,CASSQGLAPDTQYF,.,.,TRBJ2-3,TRBV11-2
TGTGCCAGCAGCAGGCCGTTACAAGAGACCCAGTACTTC,CASSRPLQETQYF,.,.,TRBJ2-5,TRBV2
TGTGCCAGCAGTGACAGGGGATATAGCAATCAGCCCCAGCATTTT,CASSDRGYSNQPQHF,.,.,TRBJ1-5,TRBV6-4
TGTGCCAGCAGTCCGGCGTCGCAGGGAGGGGAGACCCAGTACTTC,CASSPASQGGETQYF,TRBD2,.,TRBJ2-5,TRBV6-5
TGCGCCAGCAGCCAAGATCGGGTATCTGGCGGCTACACCTTC,CASSQDRVSGGYTF,.,.,TRBJ1-2,TRBV4-3
TGTGCCAGCTCCCGACAGGGCGATGGCTACACCTTC,CASSRQGDGYTF,TRBD1,.,TRBJ1-2,TRBV18
TGTGCCAGCAGAGCAACTTCAGGGGGCACTGAAGCTTTCTTT,CASRATSGGTEAFF,TRBD1,.,TRBJ1-1,TRBV27
TGTGCCAGCAGCTTAGACGGGGGGCCCTACAATGAGCAGTTCTTC,CASSLDGGPYNEQFF,.,.,TRBJ2-1,TRBV7-2
TGCAGCGTCGACCTAGGAACAGATACGCAGTATTTT,CSVDLGTDTQYF,.,.,TRBJ2-3,TRBV29-1
TGTGCCAGCAGTTCAACACAGTCGGAGACCCAGTACTTC,CASSSTQSETQYF,.,.,TRBJ2-5,TRBV28
TGCGCCAGCAGCCAAGAGTTTCGGGCTGGGGGCACTGAAGCTTTCTTT,CASSQEFRAGGTEAFF,.,.,TRBJ1-1,TRBV4-1
TGCGCCAGCAGCTTGGCAGGGGGGGCCTTGTATGAGCAGTTCTTC,CASSLAGGALYEQFF,.,.,TRBJ2-1,TRBV5-1
TGTGCCAGCAGGCGGGGCGGGGGGGCGCTCAACAATGAGCAGTTCTTC,CASRRGGGALNNEQFF,TRBD2,few,TRBJ2-1,TRBV6-6
TGTGCCAGCACCCCGGATGGGGGCTCCTACGAGCAGTACTTC,CASTPDGGSYEQYF,.,.,TRBJ2-7,TRBV2
TGTGCCAGCACACCCCTTCCCGCTTTCTGGCAGCCCCAGCATTTT,CASTPLPAFWQPQHF,.,.,TRBJ1-5,TRBV6-1
TGTGCCATCAGTGAGTCGTTGATAGGGAACACCGGGGAGCTGTTTTTT,CAISESLIGNTGELFF,.,.,TRBJ2-2,TRBV10-3
TGTGCCAGCTCCGGGACAGGGCCATTTCAGCCCCAGCATTTT,CASSGTGPFQPQHF,TRBD1,once,TRBJ1-5,TRBV6-1
TGCGCCAGCAGCTTGACGGCGGGGGGCCATACTAGCACAGATACGCAGTATTTT,CASSLTAGGHTSTDTQYF,TRBD2,.,TRBJ2-3,TRBV5-1
TGCGCCAGCAGTTCCGGGACAGGGGGCACTGAAGCTTTCTTT,CASSSGTGGTEAFF,TRBD1,.,TRBJ1-1,TRBV5-1
TGTGCCAGCAGCGTAGCGGGTTTGGCAACTAATGAAAAACTGTTTTTT,CASSVAGLATNEKLFF,.,.,TRBJ1-4,TRBV9
TGTGCCAGCAGCTTATTTTACAGGGGAGCCGAGCAGTACTTC,CASSLFYRGAEQYF,TRBD1,.,TRBJ2-7,TRBV11-2
TGTGCCAGTAGTTCGGGACACCAAGAGACCCAGTACTTC,CASSSGHQETQYF,.,.,TRBJ2-5,TRBV19
TGTGCCAGCTCACCATTCAGTCCCGGGACAGGGATGGGCACCGGGGAGCTGTTTTTT,CASSPFSPGTGMGTGELFF,TRBD1,.,TRBJ2-2,TRBV18
TGTGCCAGCACCCTTCGGGACGGCCAGCAGTACTTC,CASTLRDGQQYF,.,.,TRBJ2-7,TRBV5-8
TGCGCCAGCAGCCATCCGAAGAACACTGAAGCTTTCTTT,CASSHPKNTEAFF,.,.,TRBJ1-1,TRBV4-1
TGTGCCATCAGTGAGTCAGGCGGGGGGGCCGGAGATACGCAGTATTTT,CAISESGGGAGDTQYF,TRBD2,.,TRBJ2-3,TRBV10-3
TGTGCCATCACCAAGGACAGGGGAAGTCCTGAAGCTTTCTTT,CAITKDRGSPEAFF,TRBD1,.,TRBJ1-1,TRBV10-3
TGTGCCAGCAGCTTAGACAGGGGACCCTACGAGCAGTACTTC,CASSLDRGPYEQYF,.,.,TRBJ2-7,TRBV11-2
TGCGCCAGCAGCTTGGGGGGGAATGAGCAGTTCTTC,CASSLGGNEQFF,.,.,TRBJ2-1,TRBV5-1
TGTGCCAGCAGTTTATATCGGCTAGCGGGATACAATGAGCAGTTCTTC,CASSLYRLAGYNEQFF,TRBD2,.,TRBJ2-1,TRBV28
TGTGCCAGCAGCTTTCGGTATCTGACGGAGCAAGAGACCCAGTACTTC,CASSFRYLTEQETQYF,.,.,TRBJ2-5,TRBV5-6
TGTGCCAGCAGCTTAGAGTTCGGTCGTGGGCAGTACTTC,CASSLEFGRGQYF,.,.,TRBJ2-7,TRBV7-2
TGTGCCAGCAGCCAGCAGGCAGGAGTGGAAAAACTGTTTTTT,CASSQQAGVEKLFF,.,.,TRBJ1-4,TRBV7-9
TGTGCCAGCAGCTCACAGGGGGCGCCGGCCGGGGAGCTGTTTTTT,CASSSQGAPAGELFF,TRBD1,.,TRBJ2-2,TRBV7-3
TGTGCCAGCAGCCCCGACTTTGGGCCCCGGGAGCTGTTTTTT,CASSPDFGPRELFF,.,.,TRBJ2-2,TRBV5-4
TGTGCCAGCAGCAAAGGAGCAACTAATGAAAAACTGTTTTTT,CASSKGATNEKLFF,.,few,TRBJ1-4,TRBV7-9
TGTGCCAGCAGTCCTCCAGCGGGGGTGCGGTTGGAGCAGTACTTC,CASSPPAGVRLEQYF,TRBD2,.,TRBJ2-7,TRBV28
TGTGCCAGCAGCTTAGGGTGGGGATCCTACGAGCAGTACTTC,CASSLGWGSYEQYF,.,few,TRBJ2-7,TRBV11-2
TGTGCCAGCAGCTATACAGGGGGCGAAAGTGGCTACACCTTC,CASSYTGGESGYTF,TRBD1,.,TRBJ1-2,TRBV5-6
TGTGCCAGCAGCAGCGGGGGGGCCGCGGAGACCCAGTACTTC,CASSSGGAAETQYF,TRBD2,.,TRBJ2-5,TRBV9
TGCGCCAGCAGTGAGTCTAAAGCGAACACTGAAGCTTTCTTT,CASSESKANTEAFF,.,.,TRBJ1-1,TRBV10-1
TGTGCCAGCAGTGACCTCCCTTGGCTCCCGAACACTGAAGCTTTCTTT,CASSDLPWLPNTEAFF,.,.,TRBJ1-1,TRBV2
TGTGCCAGCAGTTCATTGTCGCATCAGCCCCAGCATTTT,CASSSLSHQPQHF,.,.,TRBJ1-5,TRBV27
TGTGCCAGCAGTGAATTTAGGGCAGGGGGCAACTATGGCTACACCTTC,CASSEFRAGGNYGYTF,TRBD1,few,TRBJ1-2,TRBV6-1
TGTGCCTTAGGCGAGGGGGGGTCGGTTACTGAAGCTTTCTTT,CALGEGGSVTEAFF,.,few,TRBJ1-1,TRBV28
TGTGCCAGCAGTTACGGGACAGCCAAAAACATTCAGTACTTC,CASSYGTAKNIQYF,.,.,TRBJ2-4,TRBV6-6
TGTGCCATTTCGGACGGTAGCTCCTACGAGCAGTACTTC,CAISDGSSYEQYF,.,once,TRBJ2-7,TRBV2
TGCGCCAGCAGGCGTCCCGGGACTAGCAATGATACGCAGTATTTT,CASRRPGTSNDTQYF,TRBD2,.,TRBJ2-3,TRBV4-1
TGTGCCAGCGAAGAACAAGAGACCCAGTACTTC,CASEEQETQYF,.,.,TRBJ2-5,TRBV6-1
TGTGCCAGCAGTTGGGGAATGGGAAACACCATATATTTT,CASSWGMGNTIYF,.,.,TRBJ1-3,TRBV27
TGTGCCAGCAGCGTAGGAAACATGGGTAATGAAAAACTGTTTTTT,CASSVGNMGNEKLFF,.,few,TRBJ1-4,TRBV9
TGTGCCAGCAGCTTGGGGGCAGGGGACGAGCAGTACTTC,CASSLGAGDEQYF,.,.,TRBJ2-7,TRBV5-6
TGCGCCAGCAGTCCCACAGGTTCGGGCACTGAAGCTTTCTTT,CASSPTGSGTEAFF,.,.,TRBJ1-1,TRBV10-2
TGTGCCAGCAGTGCCCTCCTGGGGGAAAAACTGTTTTTT,CASSALLGEKLFF,.,once,TRBJ1-4,TRBV6-1
TGTGCCAGCAGTGAAGGGAGCTATAGCAATCAGCCCCAGCATTTT,CASSEGSYSNQPQHF,.,few,TRBJ1-5,TRBV2
TGTGCCAGCAGCACCGAGGGGCTAAGAGGACGCATCTCTGGGGCCAACGTCCTGACTTTC,CASSTEGLRGRISGANVLTF,.,.,TRBJ2-6,TRBV21-1
TGTGCCAGCAGGGCGGGACGGAACTCTGGAAACACCATATATTTT,CASRAGRNSGNTIYF,.,.,TRBJ1-3,TRBV2
TGTGCCAGCAGTGAATGCGTCAAGACGATTGGGGTCGAGCAGTACTTC,CASSECVKTIGVEQYF,.,few,TRBJ2-7,TRBV25-1